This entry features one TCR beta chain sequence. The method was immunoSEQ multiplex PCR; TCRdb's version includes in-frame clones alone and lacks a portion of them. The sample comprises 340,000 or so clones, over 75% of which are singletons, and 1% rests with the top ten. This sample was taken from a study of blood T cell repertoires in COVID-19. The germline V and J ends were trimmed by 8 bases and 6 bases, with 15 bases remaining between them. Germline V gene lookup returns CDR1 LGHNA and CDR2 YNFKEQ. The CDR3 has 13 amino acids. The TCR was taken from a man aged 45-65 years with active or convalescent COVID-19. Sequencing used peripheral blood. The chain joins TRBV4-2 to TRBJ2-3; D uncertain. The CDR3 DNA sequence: TGTGCCAGCCGTCAAGGTGAGGTGGATACGCAGTATTTT. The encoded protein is CASRQGEVDTQYF.